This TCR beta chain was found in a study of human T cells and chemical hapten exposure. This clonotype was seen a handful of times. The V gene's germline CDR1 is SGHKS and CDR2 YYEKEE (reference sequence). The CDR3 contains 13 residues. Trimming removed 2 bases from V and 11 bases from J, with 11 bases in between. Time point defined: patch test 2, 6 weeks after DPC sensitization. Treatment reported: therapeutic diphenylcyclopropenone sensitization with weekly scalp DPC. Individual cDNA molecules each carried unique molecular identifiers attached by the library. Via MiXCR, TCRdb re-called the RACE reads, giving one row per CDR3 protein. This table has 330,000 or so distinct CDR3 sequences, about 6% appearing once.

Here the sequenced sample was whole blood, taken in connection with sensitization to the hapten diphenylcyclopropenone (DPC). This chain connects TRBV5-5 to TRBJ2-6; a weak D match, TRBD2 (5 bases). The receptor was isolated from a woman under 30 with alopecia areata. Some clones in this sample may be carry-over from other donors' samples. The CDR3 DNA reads TGTGCCAGCAGCTTTCGTCCCGGGGACGTCCTGACTTTC. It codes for CASSFRPGDVLTF. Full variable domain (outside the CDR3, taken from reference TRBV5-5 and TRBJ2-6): DAGVTQSPTHLIKTRGQQVTLRCSPISGHKSVSWYQQVLGQGPQFIFQYYEKEERGRGNFPDRFSARQFPNYSSELNVNALLLGDSALYLCASSFRPGDVLTFGAGSRLTVL.